Presented here are 13 T cell receptor beta chains from one specimen sequenced in a study of T-cell reconstitution after alpha-beta-depleted transplantation in children. As it was prepared, the TCRbeta library received unique molecular identifiers. MiXCR was run by TCRdb on the PCR reads, yielding one entry per CDR3 protein. Of 81,000 or so distinct CDR3 sequences detected, roughly a sixth appear once; the ten largest clones hold about 18%. The material sequenced was PBMCs, mostly from graft donor cells, taken 180 days after TCRalphabeta/CD19-depleted stem cell transplant. The receptor source for this set is a male patient between 2 and 15 years old who had a stem cell transplant for acute lymphoblastic leukemia, so the T cells may come from the graft donor.

The table lists this clonotype with many counts. The V gene is TRBV7-2, the J gene TRBJ1-2, with D tentatively TRBD1 (6 bases). Germline CDR1 SGHTA, CDR2 FQGNSA. Deletions cut 6 bases from V and 3 bases from J, with 17 bases between. The CDR3 is 15 residues long. The CDR3: CASSEDSARDYGYTF. The CDR3 DNA is TGTGCCAGCAGTGAGGACAGCGCGAGGGACTATGGCTACACCTTC.

This rearrangement joins TRBV18 to TRBJ1-4, with unresolved D. Germline CDR1 and CDR2: KGHSH and LQKENI. Trimming removed 4 bases at V and 8 bases at J, with 14 bases between. The CDR3 is 14 residues long. CDR3 nucleotide sequence: TGTGCCAGCTCACATCAGGCCCCGGACGAAAAACTGTTTTTT. This gives the protein CASSHQAPDEKLFF.

This chain uses TRBV29-1 with TRBJ2-4, with 10 bases that match TRBD1. There are 15 residues in the CDR3. Germline-derived CDR1 and CDR2 are SQVTM and ANQGSEA. Trimming cost V 6 bases and J 3 bases; bases outside gene matches: 8. CDR3 nucleotides: TGCAGCGTCACCGGACAGGGGGGAGTCAAAAACATTCAGTACTTC. Translated: CSVTGQGGVKNIQYF.

The chain combines TRBV27 with TRBJ2-3, with 9 bases fitting TRBD1. CDR1 is MNHEY and CDR2 is SMNVEV in the germline V gene (reference sequence). The CDR3 extends over 15 amino acids. V shed 8 bases, J shed 6 bases, and the junction held 12 bases outside the gene matches. CDR3 sequence (DNA): TGTGCCAGCTCGAGCCGAGGGACAGGGCTGGATACGCAGTATTTT. This encodes CASSSRGTGLDTQYF.

On this clonotype: Its ends do not fully match the called genes, so a read error is possible. The chain joins TRBV29-1 to TRBJ1-2; 10 nucleotides agree with TRBD1. The CDR3 is 13 amino acids. Germline V gene data show CDR1 as SQVTM and CDR2 as ANQGSEA. The CDR3 DNA follows: TGCAGCGTTGATTTTAGGACAGGGGGTGGCGACACCTTC. This codes for CSVDFRTGGGDTF. Full variable domain (missing parts from reference TRBV29-1 and TRBJ1-2): SAVISQKPSRDICQRGTSLTIQCQVDSQVTMMFWYRQQPGQSLTLIATANQGSEATYESGFVIDKFPISRPNLTFSTLTVSNMSPEDSSIYLCSVDFRTGGGDTFGSGTRLTVV.

The CDR3 DNA is TGTGCCAGCACACAAGGGGCTGGGGCCAACGTCCTGACTTTC. As protein: CASTQGAGANVLTF. This rearrangement joins TRBV4-2 to TRBJ2-6; D might be TRBD1 (5 bases). This CDR3 contains 14 residues. Trimming removed 7 bases from V and 2 bases from J, with 9 bases in between. The V gene's germline CDR1 is LGHNA and CDR2 YNFKEQ.

CDR3 amino acids: CASSLAGQTAKETQYF. CDR3 bases: TGTGCCAGCAGCTTGGCGGGACAGACGGCGAAAGAGACCCAGTACTTC. The J gene is TRBJ2-5, the V gene TRBV11-2, with a tentative D call TRBD1 (7 bases). Trimming took off 3 bases at V and 3 bases at J, with 17 bases between the two ends. CDR1 is SGHAT, CDR2 FQNNGV, per germline. This CDR3 is 16 amino acids long.

Worth noting for this clonotype: A read error may account for a junction end that differs from germline. This sequence joins TRBV4-2 and TRBJ2-7, with a possible D match to TRBD1 (5 bases). Germline CDR1 and CDR2: LGHNA and YNFKEQ. CDR3 size: 13 residues. This CDR3 is CAISPLIQGEQYF. The DNA for the CDR3 is TGTGCCATCAGCCCCCTTATCCAGGGAGAGCAGTACTTC.

This clonotype has ten or more counts. This rearrangement joins TRBV6-2 or TRBV6-3 to TRBJ1-1; D gene uncertain. This CDR3 is built from 13 residues. Trimming shortened V by 2 bases and J by 1 base, and 5 bases separated the two germline ends. Germline CDR1 and CDR2: MNHEY and SVGEGT. The CDR3 region has the DNA TGTGCCAGCAGTTACCGGGGGAACACTGAAGCTTTCTTT. Translating it yields CASSYRGNTEAFF.

There are many counts of this clonotype. The chain is built from TRBV10-3 and TRBJ2-3; 7 bases are a match to TRBD1. This CDR3 comprises 15 residues. Per the germline V gene, CDR1 is ENHRY and CDR2 is SYGVKD. J was trimmed by 0 bases and V by 6 bases; bases with no gene match: 6. The CDR3: CAIRTTGSSTDTQYF. The DNA of the CDR3 is TGTGCCATCAGAACGACAGGGTCTAGCACAGATACGCAGTATTTT.

This clonotype was counted only a few times. This chain joins TRBV27 and TRBJ2-7; D gene ambiguous. Per the germline V gene, CDR1 is MNHEY and CDR2 is SMNVEV (reference sequence). V was shortened by 3 bases and J by 2 bases, with 8 bases between the two germline ends. The CDR3 is 13 residues long. CDR3 DNA: TGTGCCAGCAGTTTCTCGAGCGCCTACGAGCAGTACTTC. Its translation: CASSFSSAYEQYF.

This clonotype is medium-sized. The rearrangement links TRBV3-1 to TRBJ2-5; D is ambiguous. CDR1 is LGHDT, CDR2 YNNKEL, per germline (reference sequence). V lost 0 bases, J lost 4 bases, and 0 bases lay in between. This CDR3 region has 11 residues. CDR3 sequence (DNA): TGTGCCAGCAGCCAAGAAGAGACCCAGTACTTC. Its protein is CASSQEETQYF.

This chain connects TRBV20-1 to TRBJ2-7; 8 nucleotides match TRBD1. The CDR3 consists of 12 residues. Per the germline V gene, CDR1 is DFQATT and CDR2 is SNEGSKA (reference sequence). V lost 5 bases and J lost 6; bases outside the gene matches: 6. The CDR3 region is CSAAGTGPEQYF. DNA of the CDR3: TGCAGTGCTGCCGGGACAGGACCCGAGCAGTACTTC.